The 15 T cell receptor beta chains listed next were all sequenced from one sample in a study of shared clonotypes between healthy human individuals. Selected positively for CCR7 and CD45RO-negative, naive CD8 cells excluded terminally differentiated effector memory CD45RA+ cells. Method: immunoSEQ multiplex PCR; TCRdb's copy keeps in-frame clones and lacks some. The data hold around 1.9 million clones, with 80% to 95% observed a single time. Sequencing used naive CD8+ T cells from PBMCs. Receptors were obtained from a man younger than 35 in good health. Some clones in this sample may be carry-over from other donors' samples.

The chain is built from TRBV7-9 and TRBJ2-1; the D is unclear. V lost 4 bases and J lost 8, with 21 bases in between. The CDR3 contains 16 residues. Germline CDR1 SEHNR, CDR2 FQNEAQ (reference sequence). The DNA of the CDR3 is TGTGCCAGCAGCTACCTCGTCAGCCCCGGGTTCGATGAGCAGTTCTTC. Translation: CASSYLVSPGFDEQFF.

The chain has TRBV7-3 and TRBJ1-1; D is uncertain. The CDR3 extends over 14 amino acids. Trimming shortened V by 2 bases and J by 3 bases, and 10 bases separated the two germline ends. Germline values: CDR1 SGHTA, CDR2 FQGTGA. CDR3 amino acids: CASSLFSMDTEAFF. The CDR3, as DNA: TGTGCCAGCAGCTTATTTAGTATGGACACTGAAGCTTTCTTT.

The V and J genes are TRBV5-8 and TRBJ2-2, with 9 bases matching TRBD1. J was trimmed by 5 bases and V by 0 bases; bases with no gene match: 11. CDR3 length: 18 residues. The V gene's germline CDR1 is SGHTS and CDR2 YDEGEE. DNA for the CDR3: TGTGCCAGCAGCTTGGTAGACCGGGACAGGGAGGGGACCGGGGAGCTGTTTTTT. Encoded protein: CASSLVDRDREGTGELFF.

The rearrangement joins TRBV4-3 to TRBJ2-7; perhaps D is TRBD1 or TRBD2 (5 bases each). In germline, CDR1 is LGHNA, CDR2 YSLEER. V was pared by 0 bases and J by 3 bases, with 18 bases between. This CDR3 comprises 17 residues. The CDR3 bases are TGCGCCAGCAGCCAAGATCTCCGGGGCAGGGTGGGCTACGAGCAGTACTTC. This sequence encodes CASSQDLRGRVGYEQYF.

This chain links TRBV27 with TRBJ1-2; D call uncertain. Germline CDR1 is MNHEY and CDR2 is SMNVEV (reference sequence). Trimming removed 0 bases from V and 5 bases from J, with 10 bases in between. The CDR3 spans 14 residues. The CDR3 is CASSLSRSLYGYTF. The CDR3 DNA reads as TGTGCCAGCAGTTTATCTCGGTCTTTATATGGCTACACCTTC.

This sequence joins TRBV6-1 and TRBJ1-4; 7 bases fit TRBD1. Germline CDR1 and CDR2: MNHNS and SASEGT. The junction had 1 base not matched to a gene; V was cut back by 5 bases and J by 10 bases. CDR3 size: 11 residues. The CDR3, as DNA: TGTGCCAGCAGTCCAGGGGGAAAACTGTTTTTT. This sequence encodes CASSPGGKLFF.

This chain links TRBV2 with TRBJ2-7, with D perhaps matching TRBD1 (5 bases). V shed 6 bases and J shed 2 bases, with 17 bases lying between them. Looked up from germline, CDR1 is SNHLY and CDR2 is FYNNEI. The CDR3 length is 15 residues. The CDR3 region is CASSPRQTGAYEQYF. CDR3 DNA sequence: TGTGCCAGCAGCCCTCGACAGACCGGTGCCTACGAGCAGTACTTC.

A single count supports this clone. The chain employs TRBV28 and TRBJ2-7; TRBD2 matches 8 bases. Germline V CDR1 and CDR2: MDHEN, SYDVKM. This CDR3 has 15 amino acids. V dropped 7 bases and J dropped 4; count of bases not matched to a gene: 12. Here the CDR3 reads CASINRSGSNYEQYF. CDR3 in DNA: TGTGCCAGCATCAATCGGAGCGGGAGTAATTACGAGCAGTACTTC.

A word on this clone: The same CDR3 arises from other DNA sequences in this sample as well. The CDR3 bases are TGTGCCAGCAGTTTAGGCGGATATAGCAATCAGCCCCAGCATTTT. Translating it yields CASSLGGYSNQPQHF. This chain connects TRBV28 to TRBJ1-5; D gene unclear. Germline V gene lookup returns CDR1 MDHEN and CDR2 SYDVKM. The V end was cut by 2 bases, the J end by 0 bases, with 8 bases between. This CDR3 contains 15 residues.

This clone was counted only a few times. V is TRBV7-9 and J is TRBJ1-1; D gene ambiguous. The CDR3 is 12 residues long. From germline, CDR1 is SEHNR and CDR2 FQNEAQ (reference sequence). The V and J ends lost 0 bases and 6 bases respectively, with 5 bases between them. The CDR3 region has the DNA TGTGCCAGCAGCTTAGCGACTCCTGAAGCTTTCTTT. It codes for CASSLATPEAFF.

V and J are TRBV27 and TRBJ2-7; possibly TRBD1 for D (5 bases). CDR3 size: 13 residues. Germline V lookup: CDR1 MNHEY, CDR2 SMNVEV (reference sequence). Trimming took 7 bases from V and 6 from J, leaving 16 bases between them. The CDR3 nucleotides read TGTGCCAGCATTCTCAGGGCGATTGGCGAGCAGTACTTC. Protein sequence: CASILRAIGEQYF.

The chain joins TRBV11-2 to TRBJ2-5; 10 bases match TRBD2. J gave up 2 bases and V 3 bases, and 3 bases lay outside the gene matches. The CDR3 sequence is 15 residues long. Per germline, CDR1 SGHAT and CDR2 FQNNGV. CDR3 in amino acids: CASSFPSGGQETQYF. The CDR3 coding sequence is TGTGCCAGCAGCTTTCCTAGCGGGGGTCAAGAGACCCAGTACTTC.

This clone has a single count. The chain links TRBV27 to TRBJ2-7, with 11 nucleotides matching TRBD2. Germline CDR1 and CDR2: MNHEY and SMNVEV (reference sequence). The CDR3 sequence is 15 residues long. The ends lost 6 bases at V and 0 bases at J; junction bases unmatched: 4. CDR3 amino acids: CASRETSGVSYEQYF. The CDR3 nucleotides read TGTGCCAGCAGGGAGACTAGCGGGGTCTCCTACGAGCAGTACTTC.

The V call is TRBV7-2, the J call TRBJ2-1, with 9 bases fitting TRBD2. Per germline, CDR1 SGHTA and CDR2 FQGNSA. CDR3 length: 16 residues. V was clipped by 3 bases and J by 4 bases; unmatched bases: 7. The CDR3 protein is CASSFSGLAGYNEQFF. As DNA, the CDR3 is TGTGCCAGCAGCTTTTCCGGGCTAGCGGGATACAATGAGCAGTTCTTC.

Worth noting for this clone: The sample contains more than one DNA sequence encoding this CDR3. V and J are TRBV4-1 and TRBJ2-7; a possible D gene is TRBD2 (5 bases). Germline CDR1 and CDR2: MGHRA and YSYEKL. This CDR3 has 14 residues. Trimming removed 0 bases from V and 3 bases from J, with 9 bases in between. This chain's CDR3 is CASSQDRRGYEQYF. Written as DNA, the CDR3 is TGCGCCAGCAGCCAAGATAGACGGGGCTACGAGCAGTACTTC.